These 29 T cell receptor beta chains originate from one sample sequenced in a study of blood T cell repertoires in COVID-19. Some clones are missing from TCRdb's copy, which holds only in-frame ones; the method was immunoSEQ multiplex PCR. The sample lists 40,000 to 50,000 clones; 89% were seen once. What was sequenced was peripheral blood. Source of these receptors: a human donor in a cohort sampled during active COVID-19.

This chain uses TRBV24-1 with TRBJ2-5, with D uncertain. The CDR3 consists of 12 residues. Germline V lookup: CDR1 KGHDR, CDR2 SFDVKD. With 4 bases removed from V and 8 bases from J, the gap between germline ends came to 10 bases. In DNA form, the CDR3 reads TGTGCCACCAGTGACGCCCGAGGAACCCAGTACTTC. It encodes CATSDARGTQYF.

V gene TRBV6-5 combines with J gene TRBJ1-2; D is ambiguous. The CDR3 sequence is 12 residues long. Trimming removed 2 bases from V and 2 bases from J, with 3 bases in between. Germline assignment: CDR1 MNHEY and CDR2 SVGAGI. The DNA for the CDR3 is TGTGCCAGCAGTTACACAAACTATGGCTACACCTTC. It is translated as CASSYTNYGYTF.

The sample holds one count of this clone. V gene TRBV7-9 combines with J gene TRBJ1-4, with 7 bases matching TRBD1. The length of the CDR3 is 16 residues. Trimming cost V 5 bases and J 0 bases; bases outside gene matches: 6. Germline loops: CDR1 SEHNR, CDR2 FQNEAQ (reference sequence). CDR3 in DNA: TGTGCCAGCAGCCCCGGACAGGCAACAACTAATGAAAAACTGTTTTTT. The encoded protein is CASSPGQATTNEKLFF.

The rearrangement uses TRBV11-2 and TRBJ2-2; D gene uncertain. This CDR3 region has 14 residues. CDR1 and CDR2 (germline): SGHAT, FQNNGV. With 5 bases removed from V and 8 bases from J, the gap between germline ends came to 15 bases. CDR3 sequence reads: CASSPNQVIGELFF. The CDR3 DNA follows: TGTGCCAGCAGCCCAAACCAGGTCATTGGGGAGCTGTTTTTT.

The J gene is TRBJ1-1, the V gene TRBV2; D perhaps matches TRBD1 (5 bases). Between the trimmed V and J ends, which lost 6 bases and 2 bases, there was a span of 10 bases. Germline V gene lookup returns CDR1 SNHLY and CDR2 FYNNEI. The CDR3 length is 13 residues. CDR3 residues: CASSKRGNTEAFF. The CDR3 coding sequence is TGTGCCAGCAGCAAAAGGGGTAACACTGAAGCTTTCTTT.

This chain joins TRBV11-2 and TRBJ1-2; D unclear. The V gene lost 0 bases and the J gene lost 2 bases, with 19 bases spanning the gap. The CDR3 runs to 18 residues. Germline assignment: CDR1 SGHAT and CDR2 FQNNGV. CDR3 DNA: TGTGCCAGCAGCTTAGAAATGGGCGGCGGGCAGCTCAACTATGGCTACACCTTC. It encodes CASSLEMGGGQLNYGYTF. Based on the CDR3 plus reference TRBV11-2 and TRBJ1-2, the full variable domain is EAGVAQSPRYKIIEKRQSVAFWCNPISGHATLYWYQQILGQGPKLLIQFQNNGVVDDSQLPKDRFSAERLKGVDSTLKIQPAKLEDSAVYLCASSLEMGGGQLNYGYTFGSGTRLTVV.

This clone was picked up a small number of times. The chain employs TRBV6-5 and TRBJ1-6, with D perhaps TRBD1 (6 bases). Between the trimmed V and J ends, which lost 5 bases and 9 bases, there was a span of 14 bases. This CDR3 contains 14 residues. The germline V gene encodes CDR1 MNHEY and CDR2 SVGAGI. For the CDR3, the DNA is TGTGCCAGCAGTCCAGGGGAGTCAACTTCACCCCTCCACTTT. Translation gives CASSPGESTSPLHF.

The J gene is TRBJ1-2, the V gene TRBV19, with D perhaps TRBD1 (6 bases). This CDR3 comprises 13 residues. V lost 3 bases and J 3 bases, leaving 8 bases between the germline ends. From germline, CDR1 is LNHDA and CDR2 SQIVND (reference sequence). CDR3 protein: CASSINRDYGYTF. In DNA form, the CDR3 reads TGTGCCAGTAGTATTAACAGGGACTATGGCTACACCTTC.

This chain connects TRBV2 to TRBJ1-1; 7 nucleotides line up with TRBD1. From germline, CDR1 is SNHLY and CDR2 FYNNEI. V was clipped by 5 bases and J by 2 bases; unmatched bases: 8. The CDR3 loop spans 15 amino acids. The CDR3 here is CASSRYRGRNTEAFF. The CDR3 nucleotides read TGTGCCAGCAGTCGCTACAGGGGTCGTAACACTGAAGCTTTCTTT.

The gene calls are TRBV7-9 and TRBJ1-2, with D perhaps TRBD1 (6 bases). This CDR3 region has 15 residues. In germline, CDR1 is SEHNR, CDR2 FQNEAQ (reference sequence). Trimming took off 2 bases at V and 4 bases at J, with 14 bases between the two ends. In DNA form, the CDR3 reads TGTGCCAGCAGCTTACCCGGACAGTCGATCTATGGCTACACCTTC. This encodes CASSLPGQSIYGYTF.

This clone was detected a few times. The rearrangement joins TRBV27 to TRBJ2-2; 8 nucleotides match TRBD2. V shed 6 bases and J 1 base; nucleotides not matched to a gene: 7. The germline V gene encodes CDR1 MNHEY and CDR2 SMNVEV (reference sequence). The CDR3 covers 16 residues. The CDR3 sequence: CASRSSGFKNTGELFF. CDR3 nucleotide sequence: TGTGCCAGCAGGTCTAGCGGGTTTAAGAACACCGGGGAGCTGTTTTTT.

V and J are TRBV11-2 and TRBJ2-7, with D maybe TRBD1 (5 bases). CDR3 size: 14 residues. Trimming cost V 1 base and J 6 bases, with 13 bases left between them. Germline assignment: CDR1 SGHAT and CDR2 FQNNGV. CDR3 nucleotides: TGTGCCAGCAGCTTAGGGGGCGGCTCCGGCGAGCAGTACTTC. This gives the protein CASSLGGGSGEQYF. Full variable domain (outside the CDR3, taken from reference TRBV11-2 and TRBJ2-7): EAGVAQSPRYKIIEKRQSVAFWCNPISGHATLYWYQQILGQGPKLLIQFQNNGVVDDSQLPKDRFSAERLKGVDSTLKIQPAKLEDSAVYLCASSLGGGSGEQYFGPGTRLTVT.

The CDR3 DNA reads TGTGCCAGCAGCCAAGATGTGCGTGCAGGGGAAAACTATGGCTACACCTTC. Translation gives CASSQDVRAGENYGYTF. The chain is built from TRBV3-1 (or the pseudogene TRBV3-2) and TRBJ1-2; maybe TRBD1 (6 bases). Trimming removed 0 bases at V and 2 bases at J, with 16 bases between. The germline gives CDR1 LGHDT, CDR2 YNNKEL (reference sequence). This CDR3 contains 17 residues.

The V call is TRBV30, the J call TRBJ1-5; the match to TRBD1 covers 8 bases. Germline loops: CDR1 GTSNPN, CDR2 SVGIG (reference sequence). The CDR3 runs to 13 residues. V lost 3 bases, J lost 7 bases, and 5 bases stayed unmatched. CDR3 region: CAWSQGAGQPQHF. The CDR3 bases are TGTGCCTGGAGCCAGGGGGCTGGGCAGCCCCAGCATTTT.

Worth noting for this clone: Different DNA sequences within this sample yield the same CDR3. CDR3 in amino acids: CASSPAGSGNTIYF. For the CDR3, the DNA is TGTGCCAGCTCACCGGCGGGGTCTGGAAACACCATATATTTT. The genes are TRBV18 and TRBJ1-3; no firm D call. The germline V gene encodes CDR1 KGHSH and CDR2 LQKENI. Deletions cut 3 bases from V and 1 base from J, with 7 bases between. The CDR3 sequence is 14 residues long.

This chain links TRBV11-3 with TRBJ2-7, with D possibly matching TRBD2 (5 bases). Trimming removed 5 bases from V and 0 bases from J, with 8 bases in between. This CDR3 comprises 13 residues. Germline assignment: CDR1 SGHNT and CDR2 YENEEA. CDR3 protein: CASSLGSSYEQYF. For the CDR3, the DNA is TGTGCCAGCAGCCTAGGGAGCTCCTACGAGCAGTACTTC.

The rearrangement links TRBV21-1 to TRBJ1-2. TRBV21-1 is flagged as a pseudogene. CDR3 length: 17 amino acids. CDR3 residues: CASSKDGGKARGGGYTF. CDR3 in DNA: TGTGCCAGCAGCAAAGATGGCGGCAAGGCCAGGGGAGGGGGCTACACCTTC.

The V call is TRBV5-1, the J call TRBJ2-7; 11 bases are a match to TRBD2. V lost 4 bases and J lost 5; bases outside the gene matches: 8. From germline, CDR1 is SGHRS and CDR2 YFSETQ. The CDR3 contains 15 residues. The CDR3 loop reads CASSAGTSGGDEQYF. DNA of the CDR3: TGCGCCAGCAGCGCCGGGACTAGCGGAGGGGACGAGCAGTACTTC.

The CDR3 DNA reads TGCAGCGTTGTTCGGACAGGGAGCACAGATACGCAGTATTTT. Encoded protein: CSVVRTGSTDTQYF. The chain couples TRBV29-1 to TRBJ2-3; TRBD1 matches 8 bases. The germline V gene encodes CDR1 SQVTM and CDR2 ANQGSEA. The CDR3 contains 14 residues. Trimming at V came to 4 bases and at J to 0 bases, leaving 3 bases not matched to a gene.

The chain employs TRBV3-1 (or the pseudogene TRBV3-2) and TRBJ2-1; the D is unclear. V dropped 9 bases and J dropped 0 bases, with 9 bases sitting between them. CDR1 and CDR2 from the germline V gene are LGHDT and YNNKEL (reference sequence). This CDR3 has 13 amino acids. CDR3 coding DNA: TGTGCCAGTGGAGTATACTCCTACAATGAGCAGTTCTTC. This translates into CASGVYSYNEQFF.

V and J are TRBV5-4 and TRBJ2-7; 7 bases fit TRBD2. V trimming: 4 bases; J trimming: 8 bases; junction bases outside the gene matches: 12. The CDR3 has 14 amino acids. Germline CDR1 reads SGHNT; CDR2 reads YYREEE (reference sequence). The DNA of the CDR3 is TGTGCCAGCAGCGAGACTGTCGGGGGGATCAAGCAGTACTTC. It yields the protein CASSETVGGIKQYF.

CDR3 nucleotide sequence: TGTGCCAGCAGCGTAGCTGGGGGGAGCGGGGGGTACAATGAGCAGTTCTTC. Translation: CASSVAGGSGGYNEQFF. The chain carries TRBV9 and TRBJ2-1, with 9 bases matching TRBD2. With 0 bases clipped from V and 4 bases from J, the junction kept 8 bases outside the gene matches. Germline V gene data show CDR1 as SGDLS and CDR2 as YYNGEE. The CDR3 consists of 17 residues.

As DNA, the CDR3 is TGTGCCAGCAGCAAAGAAAGACAGGGACCCTACGAGCAGTACTTC. Its translation: CASSKERQGPYEQYF. V gene TRBV21-1 combines with J gene TRBJ2-7; the D call in the table, TRBD1, was not verified against the DNA. TRBV21-1 is a pseudogene locus. This CDR3 contains 15 residues.

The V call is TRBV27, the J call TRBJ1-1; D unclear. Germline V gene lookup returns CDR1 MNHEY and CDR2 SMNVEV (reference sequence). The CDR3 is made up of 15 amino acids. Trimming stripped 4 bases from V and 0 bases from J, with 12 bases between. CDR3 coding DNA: TGTGCCAGCAGTTCACCGGGGATTATGAACACTGAAGCTTTCTTT. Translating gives CASSSPGIMNTEAFF.

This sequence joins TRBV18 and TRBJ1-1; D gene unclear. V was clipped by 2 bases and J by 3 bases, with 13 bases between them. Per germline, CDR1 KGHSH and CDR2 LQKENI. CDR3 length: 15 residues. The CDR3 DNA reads TGTGCCAGCTCACCAGTCGGCCCGAGGGACACTGAAGCTTTCTTT. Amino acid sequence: CASSPVGPRDTEAFF.

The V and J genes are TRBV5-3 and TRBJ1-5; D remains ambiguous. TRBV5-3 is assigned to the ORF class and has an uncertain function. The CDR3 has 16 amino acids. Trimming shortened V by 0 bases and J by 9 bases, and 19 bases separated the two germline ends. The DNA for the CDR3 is TGTGCCAGAAGCTTGGGCGGGCTGCTTTGGGATCGGCCCCAGCATTTT. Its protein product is CARSLGGLLWDRPQHF.

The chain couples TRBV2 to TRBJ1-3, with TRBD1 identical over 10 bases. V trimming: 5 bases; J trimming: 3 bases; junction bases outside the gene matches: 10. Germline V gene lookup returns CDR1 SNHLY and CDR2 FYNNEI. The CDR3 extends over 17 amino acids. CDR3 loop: CASSYSRTGGLGNTIYF. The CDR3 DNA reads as TGTGCCAGCAGTTATAGCCGGACAGGGGGTCTTGGAAACACCATATATTTT. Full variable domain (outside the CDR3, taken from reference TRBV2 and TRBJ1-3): EPEVTQTPSHQVTQMGQEVILRCVPISNHLYFYWYRQILGQKVEFLVSFYNNEISEKSEIFDDQFSVERPDGSNFTLKIRSTKLEDSAMYFCASSYSRTGGLGNTIYFGEGSWLTVV.

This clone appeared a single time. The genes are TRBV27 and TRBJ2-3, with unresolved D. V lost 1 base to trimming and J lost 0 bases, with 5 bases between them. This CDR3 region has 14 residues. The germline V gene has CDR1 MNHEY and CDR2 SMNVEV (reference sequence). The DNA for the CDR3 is TGTGCCAGCAGTTTATTGGGCAGCACAGATACGCAGTATTTT. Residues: CASSLLGSTDTQYF.

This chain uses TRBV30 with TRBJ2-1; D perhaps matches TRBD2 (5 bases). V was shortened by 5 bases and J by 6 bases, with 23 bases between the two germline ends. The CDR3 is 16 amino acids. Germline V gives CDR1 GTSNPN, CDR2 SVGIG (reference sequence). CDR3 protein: CAWLPLLRALPNEQFF. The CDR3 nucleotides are TGTGCCTGGCTTCCTTTATTGCGGGCACTTCCCAATGAGCAGTTCTTC.